A single sample is the source of the 5 T cell receptor beta chains below, sequenced in a study of identical twins (dated by TCRdb to about 2016). Library creation used 5' RACE. Sequencing was performed on an Illumina HiSeq 2000. TCRdb reworked the public reads: Q25 trimming with fastp, MiXCR clone assembly, productive beta chains retained. Entries that share a CDR3 protein sequence are merged under the most common genes and DNA. Counted in this sample were about 810,000 distinct CDR3 sequences; roughly an eighth of them appeared once. Roughly 1.6% of the sample goes to the ten largest clones. These data are also associated with another study on yellow fever vaccine responses in identical twins.

The source material was PBMCs. These receptors were collected from a woman aged 18-29 years in good health.

This clonotype occurred a few times. The chain employs TRBV12-3 or TRBV12-4 and TRBJ2-3; 13 bases fit TRBD2. J gave up 4 bases and V 5 bases, and 6 bases lay outside the gene matches. The CDR3 is made up of 16 amino acids. The CDR3 DNA reads as TGTGCCAGCAGTCCCCGGACTAGCGGGAGCTCAGATACGCAGTATTTT. Translated, it gives CASSPRTSGSSDTQYF.

This clonotype has just a few counts. The rearrangement joins TRBV29-1 to TRBJ2-7, with TRBD1 matching 7 bases. The germline V gene has CDR1 SQVTM and CDR2 ANQGSEA. The CDR3 is 12 amino acids. Unmatched junction bases numbered 6, after V lost 8 bases and J lost 2 bases. CDR3 DNA: TGCAGCTTCCGGACAGGAGCCTACGAGCAGTACTTC. Its translation: CSFRTGAYEQYF.

The chain uses TRBV10-3 and TRBJ2-1, with D possibly called TRBD1 or TRBD2 (6 bases each). V was pared by 5 bases and J by 1 base, with 18 bases between. Germline V CDR1 and CDR2: ENHRY, SYGVKD. The CDR3 length is 17 residues. The CDR3 spells CAISRGASGSSYNEQFF. In nucleotides, the CDR3 is TGTGCCATCAGTAGGGGGGCTTCGGGGTCTTCCTACAATGAGCAGTTCTTC.

J is TRBJ2-5 and V is TRBV6-6, with D uncertain. The CDR3 is made up of 12 amino acids. CDR1 is MNHNY, CDR2 SVGAGI, per germline (reference sequence). Trimming took off 2 bases at V and 5 bases at J, with 6 bases between the two ends. The CDR3 DNA reads TGTGCCAGCAGTTACAGGGCTGAGACCCAGTACTTC. The encoded protein is CASSYRAETQYF.

This clonotype was seen more than once but under ten times. The rearrangement uses TRBV6-5 and TRBJ2-2, with D hard to call. V lost 0 bases to trimming and J lost 11 bases, with 13 bases between them. This CDR3 has 14 amino acids. The germline V gene encodes CDR1 MNHEY and CDR2 SVGAGI. The CDR3 DNA follows: TGTGCCAGCAGTTACTCTCCTGAAAGCCGAGAGCTGTTTTTT. Protein: CASSYSPESRELFF.